Below are 4 T cell receptor beta chains sequenced from a single sample in a study of OX40 agonist ivuxolimab in advanced cancers. Assay: immunoSEQ multiplex PCR; the TCRdb copy retains only in-frame clones and omits some. Of about 45,000 clones listed, roughly 93% are singletons. Material: CD4+ or CD8+ T cells sorted from blood, obtained in a trial of the OX40 agonist ivuxolimab. These receptors originate from an adult with an advanced solid tumor such as melanoma, head and neck, liver or kidney cancer.

The gene calls are TRBV13 and TRBJ2-1; 13 bases align to TRBD2. V shed 5 bases and J 7 bases; nucleotides not matched to a gene: 5. The CDR3 is made up of 15 amino acids. Per germline, CDR1 PRHDT and CDR2 FYEKMQ (reference sequence). The chain's CDR3 is CASSPLAGGENEQFF. The CDR3 coding sequence is TGTGCCAGCAGCCCACTAGCGGGAGGGGAAAATGAGCAGTTCTTC.

The chain has TRBV7-9 and TRBJ2-2; 7 nucleotides line up with TRBD2. The CDR3 has 15 amino acids. V shed 1 base, J shed 6 bases, and the junction held 5 bases outside the gene matches. In germline, CDR1 is SEHNR, CDR2 FQNEAQ (reference sequence). The CDR3 coding sequence is TGTGCCAGCAGCTTAGTTGCGGGAGACGCCGGGGAGCTGTTTTTT. Amino acids: CASSLVAGDAGELFF.

The rearrangement joins TRBV10-1 to TRBJ2-3; TRBD1 agrees at 10 bases. Germline V gene sequence: CDR1 WNHNN, CDR2 SYGVQD (reference sequence). The CDR3 loop spans 15 amino acids. The trim removed 3 bases at V and 4 bases at J, leaving 4 bases unmatched. The CDR3 DNA sequence: TGCGCCAGCAGTGAAGGGACAGGGGTTGCAGATACGCAGTATTTT. This encodes CASSEGTGVADTQYF.

V gene TRBV6-1 combines with J gene TRBJ2-7; 15 bases match TRBD2. The V and J ends lost 4 bases and 3 bases, in that order; junction bases with no gene match: 4. Germline values: CDR1 MNHNS, CDR2 SASEGT. The CDR3 is made up of 16 amino acids. The CDR3 loop is CASSAGTSGGLYEQYF. In nucleotides, the CDR3 is TGTGCCAGCAGTGCGGGGACTAGCGGGGGGCTCTACGAGCAGTACTTC.